Listed below are T cell receptor beta chains from one sample, sequenced in a study of cytotoxic CD8 clonotypes in ibrutinib-treated CLL. Only in-frame clones appear in the TCRdb table, and some are missing; sequencing was by immunoSEQ multiplex PCR. In the table there are roughly 170,000 clones, around 80% of which are singletons. The sample here was PBMCs, taken after 24 months of ibrutinib treatment. These receptors came from a human donor with chronic lymphocytic leukemia. Both conserved end residues are part of each CDR3. D genes are given only for firm matches.

D	J	V	length	CDR3
TRBD2	TRBJ2-7	TRBV11-2	15	CASSLRRGTSDEQYF
TRBD1	TRBJ1-1	TRBV6-5	14	CASSYSAEGAGAFF
.	TRBJ1-1	TRBV5-1	11	CASSLAGRAFF
.	TRBJ1-1	TRBV5-6	14	CASSLVQSYTEAFF
TRBD1	TRBJ2-2	TRBV25-1	17	CASSEVDGQGHTGELFF
TRBD1	TRBJ1-5	TRBV19	13	CAASRGESQPQHF
TRBD1	TRBJ1-2	TRBV30	14	CAWSIPGTAYGYTF
.	TRBJ1-1	TRBV27	15	CASTYGGSGPAEAFF
.	TRBJ1-2	TRBV29-1	16	CSVFFAVGRGDYGYTF
.	TRBJ2-7	TRBV14	14	CASSQYTAAYEQYF
.	TRBJ2-3	TRBV9	13	CASSVMEADTQYF
.	TRBJ1-1	TRBV29-1	14	CSVGSGSWNTEAFF
TRBD1	TRBJ1-1	TRBV7-3	16	CASSKTGGEWNTEAFF
TRBD1	TRBJ2-5	TRBV19	15	CASSIDRQGWETQYF
.	TRBJ1-2	TRBV7-9	14	CASSLPPHLYGYTF
.	TRBJ2-7	TRBV6-1	13	CASSTGTTYEQYF
TRBD1	TRBJ1-1	TRBV19	14	CASTYPGGTTEAFF
.	TRBJ2-7	TRBV4-3	13	CASSQVRGYEQYF
.	TRBJ2-2	TRBV5-1	15	CASSLVLGTTGELFF
.	TRBJ1-2	TRBV6-5	10	CATKTGRDYF
.	TRBJ2-7	TRBV11-2	19	CASSLVLTGGTTGSYEQYF
.	TRBJ1-6	TRBV9	12	CASRKDDSPLHF
TRBD1	TRBJ1-2	TRBV10-1	12	CASSDRAEGYTF
TRBD1	TRBJ1-2	TRBV28	14	CASSFYDRDYGYTF
.	TRBJ1-1	TRBV5-1	15	CASSRQTGTGTEAFF
TRBD2	TRBJ2-3	TRBV7-2	15	CASSLGLGNTDTQYF
.	TRBJ1-1	TRBV27	13	CASRITMNTEAFF
TRBD2	TRBJ2-4	TRBV6-5	14	CASSPGGAKNIQYF
TRBD1	TRBJ1-5	TRBV19	16	CASSRGTGNSNQPQHF
TRBD1	TRBJ2-7	TRBV30	13	CAWSRDRNYEQYF
TRBD1	TRBJ1-5	TRBV6-1	13	CASRETGEQPQHF
.	TRBJ1-1	TRBV18	13	CASSPQTNTEAFF
TRBD1	TRBJ1-2	TRBV15	15	CATSRAAGGDYGYTF
TRBD2	TRBJ2-7	TRBV11-2	15	CASSLAGTSLHEQYF
.	TRBJ2-1	TRBV5-1	15	CASRPGDHMAMGQFF
.	TRBJ1-5	TRBV28	14	CASSLGQNNQPQHF
TRBD2	TRBJ2-7	TRBV7-3	14	CASSLSSGSYEQYF
.	TRBJ2-7	TRBV11-2	13	CASSPAGLYEQYF
.	TRBJ1-5	TRBV5-1	13	CASSLVGFQPQHF
.	TRBJ1-1	TRBV20-1	11	CSAYQVTEAFF
.	TRBJ2-7	TRBV10-3	14	CAIRALGDDYEQYF
.	TRBJ1-1	TRBV5-4	14	CASSFGGRNTEAFF
TRBD1	TRBJ1-4	TRBV15	16	CATSRAGTVTNEKLFF
.	TRBJ2-7	TRBV7-2	15	CASSPTAGQGYEQYF
.	TRBJ2-3	TRBV6-6	16	CASSYALGPGTDTQYF
TRBD1	TRBJ1-3	TRBV2	14	CASSRRGLGNTIYF
.	TRBJ2-1	TRBV5-6	12	CASRLGNNEQFF
.	TRBJ2-3	TRBV28	11	CASSLGVGQYF
TRBD2	TRBJ2-3	TRBV9	17	CASSEGGLAGGSDTQYF
.	TRBJ2-2	TRBV5-1	12	CASSGNTGELFF
.	TRBJ2-7	TRBV5-8	15	CASSVRQAIPYEQYF
.	TRBJ1-4	TRBV19	15	CASSSGTELNEKLFF
.	TRBJ2-5	TRBV4-2	17	CASSPSSGPMNEETQYF
TRBD1	TRBJ2-7	TRBV5-3	15	CARSLRGQGAYEQYF